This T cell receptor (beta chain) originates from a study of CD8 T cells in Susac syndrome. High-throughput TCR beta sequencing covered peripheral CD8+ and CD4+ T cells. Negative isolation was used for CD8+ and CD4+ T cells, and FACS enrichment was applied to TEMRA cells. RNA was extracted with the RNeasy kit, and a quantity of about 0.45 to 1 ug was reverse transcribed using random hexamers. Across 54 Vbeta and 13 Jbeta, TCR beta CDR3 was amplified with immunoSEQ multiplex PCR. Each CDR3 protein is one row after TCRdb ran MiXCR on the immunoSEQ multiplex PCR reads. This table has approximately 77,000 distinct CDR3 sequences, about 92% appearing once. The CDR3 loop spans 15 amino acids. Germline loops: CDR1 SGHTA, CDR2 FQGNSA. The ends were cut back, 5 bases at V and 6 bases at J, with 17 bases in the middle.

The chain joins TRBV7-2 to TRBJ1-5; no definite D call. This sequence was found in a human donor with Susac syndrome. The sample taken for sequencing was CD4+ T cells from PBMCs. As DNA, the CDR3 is TGTGCCAGCAGCCCCACGAGGGCAGGTCGTCAGCCCCAGCATTTT. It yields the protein CASSPTRAGRQPQHF.